Listed below are T cell receptor beta chains from one sample, sequenced in a study of T cells in Graves' hyperthyroidism and ophthalmopathy. Each CDR3 protein is one row after TCRdb ran MiXCR on the multiplex PCR reads. The sample yields more than 300,000 distinct CDR3 sequences, less than 15% seen once. Sequenced material: blood. All receptors derive from a woman aged 18-29 years with Graves' hyperthyroidism. Each CDR3 is given with its conserved first and last residue. A D gene is named only where the DNA matches it firmly. Clone size, where shown, is once, few, many, or a class for clones that have expanded.

J gene: TRBJ1-5; V gene: TRBV6-1; D gene: .; clone size: many; CDR3 DNA: TGTGCCAGCAGTGAAGCGCGGCAGAGTTATAGCAATCAGCCCCAGCATTTT; CDR3 protein: CASSEARQSYSNQPQHF
J gene: TRBJ1-4; V gene: TRBV13; D gene: TRBD1; clone size: few; CDR3 DNA: TGTGCCAGCACTGAGGGGGCGTCTAATGGAAAACTGTTTTTT; CDR3 protein: CASTEGASNGKLFF
J gene: TRBJ1-6; V gene: TRBV12-3/TRBV12-4; D gene: .; clone size: .; CDR3 DNA: TGTGCCAGCAGCCCCCGGGGAGTGTCCTATAATTCACCCCTCCACTTT; CDR3 protein: CASSPRGVSYNSPLHF
J gene: TRBJ1-3; V gene: TRBV11-1; D gene: .; clone size: .; CDR3 DNA: TGTGCCAGCAGCTTGCGGGAGCTAAGAAACACCATATATTTT; CDR3 protein: CASSLRELRNTIYF
J gene: TRBJ2-1; V gene: TRBV9; D gene: .; clone size: few; CDR3 DNA: TGTGCCAGCAGCGGCGGGACACCTTACAATGAGCAGTTCTTC; CDR3 protein: CASSGGTPYNEQFF
J gene: TRBJ2-1; V gene: TRBV7-3; D gene: .; clone size: many; CDR3 DNA: TGTGCCAGCAGCTTAACCGAGGGCTTTGAGCAGTTCTTC; CDR3 protein: CASSLTEGFEQFF
J gene: TRBJ1-2; V gene: TRBV12-3/TRBV12-4; D gene: .; clone size: many; CDR3 DNA: TGTGCCAGCAGTCCGTCCAGGGTACTCGACTATGGCTACACCTTC; CDR3 protein: CASSPSRVLDYGYTF
J gene: TRBJ2-1; V gene: TRBV30; D gene: TRBD2; clone size: few; CDR3 DNA: TGTGCCTGGAGAGGGGCTAGCGGCAATGAGCAGTTCTTC; CDR3 protein: CAWRGASGNEQFF
J gene: TRBJ2-5; V gene: TRBV5-4; D gene: TRBD2; clone size: .; CDR3 DNA: TGTGCCAGCAGCCGGGGCCCTAGCGGGAGGGAGACCCAGTACTTC; CDR3 protein: CASSRGPSGRETQYF
J gene: TRBJ1-5; V gene: TRBV28; D gene: TRBD1; clone size: many; CDR3 DNA: TGTGCCAGCAGCTACGGACAGGCTCATCAGCCCCAGCATTTT; CDR3 protein: CASSYGQAHQPQHF
J gene: TRBJ2-3; V gene: TRBV6-1; D gene: .; clone size: many; CDR3 DNA: TGTGCCAGCAGCCAGACAGGCCGCACAGATACGCAGTATTTT; CDR3 protein: CASSQTGRTDTQYF
J gene: TRBJ1-1; V gene: TRBV6-4; D gene: .; clone size: many; CDR3 DNA: TGTGCCAGCAGTGCGGCAGAGAACACTGAAGCTTTCTTT; CDR3 protein: CASSAAENTEAFF
J gene: TRBJ2-7; V gene: TRBV6-1; D gene: TRBD1; clone size: few; CDR3 DNA: TGTGCCAGCAGTCAGGGGGACCCCTACGAGCAGTACTTC; CDR3 protein: CASSQGDPYEQYF
J gene: TRBJ2-7; V gene: TRBV6-2/TRBV6-3; D gene: .; clone size: many; CDR3 DNA: TGTGCCAGCAGTTCACAGCTACCTAGTGACGAGCAGTACTTC; CDR3 protein: CASSSQLPSDEQYF
J gene: TRBJ2-5; V gene: TRBV7-9; D gene: .; clone size: many; CDR3 DNA: TGTGCCAGCAGCCCCGGGTCAGGGGGGCAGACCCAGTACTTC; CDR3 protein: CASSPGSGGQTQYF
J gene: TRBJ1-5; V gene: TRBV30; D gene: .; clone size: many; CDR3 DNA: TGTGCCTGGAGCGCCACAGCGGGCGATCAGCCCCAGCATTTT; CDR3 protein: CAWSATAGDQPQHF
J gene: TRBJ2-1; V gene: TRBV27; D gene: TRBD2; clone size: many; CDR3 DNA: TGTGCCAGTGGGACTAGCGGAAAGAATGAGCAGTTCTTC; CDR3 protein: CASGTSGKNEQFF